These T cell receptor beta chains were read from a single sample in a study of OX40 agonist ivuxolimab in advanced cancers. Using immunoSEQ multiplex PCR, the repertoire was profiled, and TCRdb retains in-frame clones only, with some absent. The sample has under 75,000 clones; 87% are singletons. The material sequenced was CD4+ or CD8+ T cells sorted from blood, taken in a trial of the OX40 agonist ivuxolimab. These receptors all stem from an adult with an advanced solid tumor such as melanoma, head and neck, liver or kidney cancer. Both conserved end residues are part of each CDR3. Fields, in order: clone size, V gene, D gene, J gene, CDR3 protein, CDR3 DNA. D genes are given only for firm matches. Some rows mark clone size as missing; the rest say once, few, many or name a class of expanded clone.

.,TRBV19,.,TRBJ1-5,CASSRSSVTPQHF,TGTGCCAGTAGTAGGTCATCGGTCACGCCCCAGCATTTT
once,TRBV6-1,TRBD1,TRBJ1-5,CASRATGASNQPQHF,TGTGCCAGCAGGGCTACAGGGGCTAGCAATCAGCCCCAGCATTTT
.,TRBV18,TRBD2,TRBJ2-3,CASSLSGEGTDTQYF,TGTGCCAGCTCACTCAGCGGGGAGGGCACAGATACGCAGTATTTT
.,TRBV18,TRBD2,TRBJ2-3,CASSPLPPAGGVPDTQYF,TGTGCCAGCTCACCACTGCCTCCAGCGGGAGGGGTCCCAGATACGCAGTATTTT
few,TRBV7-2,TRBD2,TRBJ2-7,CASSLAGTSAYEQYF,TGTGCCAGCAGCTTAGCCGGGACTAGCGCCTACGAGCAGTACTTC
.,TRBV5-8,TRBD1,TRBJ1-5,CASSLKTGGGQPQHF,TGTGCCAGCAGCCTAAAGACAGGGGGAGGACAGCCCCAGCATTTT
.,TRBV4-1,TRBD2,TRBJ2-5,CASSQDRLAGVGETQYF,TGCGCCAGCAGCCAAGATCGGCTAGCGGGGGTGGGAGAGACCCAGTACTTC
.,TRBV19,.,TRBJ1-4,CASSIEGTQSATNEKLFF,TGTGCCAGTAGTATAGAAGGGACTCAATCGGCAACTAATGAAAAACTGTTTTTT
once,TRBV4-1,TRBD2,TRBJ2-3,CASSQAFLAGVGTDTQYF,TGCGCCAGCAGCCAAGCCTTTCTAGCGGGAGTCGGCACAGATACGCAGTATTTT
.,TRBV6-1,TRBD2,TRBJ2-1,CASSRREAQYNEQFF,TGTGCCAGCAGTAGGCGGGAGGCCCAGTACAATGAGCAGTTCTTC
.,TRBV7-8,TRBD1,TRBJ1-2,CASSADRDGYTF,TGTGCCAGCAGCGCCGACAGGGATGGCTACACCTTC
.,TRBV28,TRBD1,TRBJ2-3,CASRNLWDRGLWGTDTQYF,TGTGCCAGCAGGAATTTGTGGGACAGGGGGCTTTGGGGCACAGATACGCAGTATTTT
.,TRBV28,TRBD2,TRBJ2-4,CASSYEGGPGNIQYF,TGTGCCAGCAGTTATGAGGGAGGGCCGGGAAACATTCAGTACTTC
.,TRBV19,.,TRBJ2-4,CASKFEGVDIQYF,TGTGCCAGTAAATTCGAGGGGGTGGACATTCAGTACTTC
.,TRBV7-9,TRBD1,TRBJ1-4,CASSRDGTGDEKLFF,TGTGCCAGCAGCCGAGACGGGACAGGGGATGAAAAACTGTTTTTT
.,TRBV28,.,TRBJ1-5,CASSLRVARRTHF,TGTGCCAGCAGTTTAAGGGTGGCACGGCGGACGCATTTT
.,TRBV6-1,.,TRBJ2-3,CASSENRGVSTDTQYF,TGTGCCAGCAGTGAAAATCGGGGCGTTTCCACAGATACGCAGTATTTT
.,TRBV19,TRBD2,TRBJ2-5,CASRVAGGLETQYF,TGTGCCAGTAGAGTAGCGGGAGGGCTTGAGACCCAGTACTTC
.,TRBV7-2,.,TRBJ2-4,CASSVGGKAKNIQYF,TGTGCCAGCAGCGTGGGTGGAAAAGCCAAAAACATTCAGTACTTC
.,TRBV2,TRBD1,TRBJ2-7,CASSYLRQGHLGQYF,TGTGCCAGCAGCTATCTACGACAGGGCCACTTGGGGCAGTACTTC
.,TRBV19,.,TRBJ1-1,CATSRGLNTEAFF,TGTGCCACCTCGCGGGGACTGAACACTGAAGCTTTCTTT
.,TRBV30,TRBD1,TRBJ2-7,CAWRRQGTYEQYF,TGTGCCTGGAGGAGACAGGGAACCTACGAGCAGTACTTC
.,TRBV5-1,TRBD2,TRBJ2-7,CASSPPTSGYYEQYF,TGCGCCAGCAGCCCCCCGACTAGCGGGTACTACGAGCAGTACTTC
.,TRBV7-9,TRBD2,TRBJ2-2,CASRTTSGTGELFF,TGTGCCAGCAGAACGACTAGCGGAACCGGGGAGCTGTTTTTT
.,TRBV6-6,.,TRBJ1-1,CASSYLLYTEAFF,TGTGCCAGCAGTTACTTGCTGTACACTGAAGCTTTCTTT
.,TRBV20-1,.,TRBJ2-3,CSVLSEDTQYF,TGCAGTGTCCTCTCTGAAGATACGCAGTATTTT
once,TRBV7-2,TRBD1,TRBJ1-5,CASSWTGGSNQPQHF,TGTGCCAGCAGCTGGACAGGGGGCTCGAATCAGCCCCAGCATTTT
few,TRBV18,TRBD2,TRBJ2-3,CASSPPRTSGSTDTQYF,TGTGCCAGCTCACCACCCCGGACTAGCGGGAGCACAGATACGCAGTATTTT
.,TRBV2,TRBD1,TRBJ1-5,CASSDLDRVYQPQHF,TGTGCCAGCAGTGACTTAGACAGGGTTTATCAGCCCCAGCATTTT
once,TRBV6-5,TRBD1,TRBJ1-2,CASRSPGQRFYGYTF,TGTGCCAGCAGATCACCGGGACAGCGCTTCTATGGCTACACCTTC
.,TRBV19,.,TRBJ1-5,CASSPSDKGDNQPQHF,TGTGCCAGTAGTCCCTCGGACAAGGGAGATAATCAGCCCCAGCATTTT
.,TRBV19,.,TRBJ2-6,CASSGVGGAGANVLTF,TGTGCCAGTAGTGGGGTCGGGGGAGCCGGGGCCAACGTCCTGACTTTC
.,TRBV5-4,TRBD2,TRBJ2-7,CASSRGREGAYEQYF,TGTGCCAGCAGCCGAGGGCGGGAGGGGGCCTACGAGCAGTACTTC
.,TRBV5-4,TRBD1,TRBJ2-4,CASSLSPQGASKNIQYF,TGTGCCAGCAGCTTGTCTCCCCAGGGGGCGTCCAAAAACATTCAGTACTTC
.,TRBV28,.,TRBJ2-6,CASSLAGRRSGANVLTF,TGTGCCAGCAGTTTAGCCGGACGTCGCTCTGGGGCCAACGTCCTGACTTTC
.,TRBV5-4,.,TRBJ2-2,CASKVTERNTGELFF,TGTGCCAGCAAGGTGACGGAAAGGAACACCGGGGAGCTGTTTTTT
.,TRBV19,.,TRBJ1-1,CASSILVDTEAFF,TGTGCCAGTAGTATATTAGTGGACACTGAAGCTTTCTTT
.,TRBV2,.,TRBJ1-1,CASSEAPSGPEAFF,TGTGCCAGCAGTGAAGCCCCTTCGGGACCTGAAGCTTTCTTT
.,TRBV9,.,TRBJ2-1,CASSVAWAGSYNEQFF,TGTGCCAGCAGCGTAGCTTGGGCGGGTTCCTACAATGAGCAGTTCTTC
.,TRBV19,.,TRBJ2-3,CASSTTSARFGTDTQYF,TGTGCCAGTAGTACAACCTCGGCGCGGTTTGGCACAGATACGCAGTATTTT
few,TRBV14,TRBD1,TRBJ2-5,CASSHSLGQGGWETQYF,TGTGCCAGCAGCCACTCTTTAGGACAGGGTGGATGGGAGACCCAGTACTTC